These 17 T cell receptor beta chains originate from one sample sequenced in a study of T cell repertoires in cytomegalovirus infection. Via MiXCR, TCRdb re-called the reads, giving one row per CDR3 protein. The sample holds fewer than 300,000 distinct CDR3 sequences; roughly 26% are singletons and the top ten take about 14%. The sequenced sample was PBMCs. Receptor source: a human donor in good health (CMV status not recorded). Some clones in this sample may be carry-over from other donors' samples.

V and J are TRBV15 and TRBJ2-1; TRBD2 aligns across 15 bases. V shed 2 bases and J 3 bases; nucleotides not matched to a gene: 8. Germline-derived CDR1 and CDR2 are LNHNV and YYDKDF (reference sequence). This CDR3 spans 19 amino acids. The CDR3 reads CATSRSGLAGGRGYNEQFF. For the CDR3, the DNA is TGTGCCACCAGCAGATCGGGACTAGCGGGAGGTAGGGGCTACAATGAGCAGTTCTTC.

This clonotype was recorded a few times. The rearrangement joins TRBV25-1 to TRBJ2-2; D is unresolved. This CDR3 is built from 15 residues. The germline V and J ends were trimmed by 5 bases and 1 base, with 11 bases remaining between them. Germline CDR1 is MGHDK and CDR2 is SYGVNS. The CDR3 here is CASSSLQVNTGELFF. DNA for the CDR3: TGTGCCAGCAGTTCGTTACAAGTGAACACCGGGGAGCTGTTTTTT.

The chain links TRBV20-1 to TRBJ2-1; 9 nucleotides match TRBD2. This CDR3 is built from 14 residues. Unmatched junction bases numbered 4, after V lost 3 bases and J lost 4 bases. Per germline, CDR1 DFQATT and CDR2 SNEGSKA (reference sequence). The CDR3 loop reads CSASPSGVYNEQFF. In DNA form, the CDR3 reads TGCAGTGCTAGTCCTAGCGGGGTTTACAATGAGCAGTTCTTC.

This clonotype was found many times. The chain uses TRBV2 and TRBJ1-5; D remains ambiguous. Trimming took off 6 bases at V and 3 bases at J, with 9 bases between the two ends. The CDR3 contains 13 residues. Per the germline V gene, CDR1 is SNHLY and CDR2 is FYNNEI. CDR3 residues: CASSNWANQPQHF. The CDR3 coding sequence is TGTGCCAGCAGCAATTGGGCCAATCAGCCCCAGCATTTT.

V is TRBV7-2 and J is TRBJ2-3, with TRBD1 matching 7 bases. The CDR3 runs to 13 residues. The V segment lost 4 bases and the J segment 6 bases; nucleotides outside the gene matches: 4. Per germline, CDR1 SGHTA and CDR2 FQGNSA. CDR3 DNA sequence: TGTGCCAGCAGCTCCTACAGGGGCGATACGCAGTATTTT. This gives the protein CASSSYRGDTQYF.

The chain employs TRBV7-6 and TRBJ1-2, with 9 nucleotides matching TRBD1. Germline assignment: CDR1 SGHVS and CDR2 FNYEAQ. With 0 bases clipped from V and 5 bases from J, the junction kept 7 bases outside the gene matches. The CDR3 has 16 amino acids. The DNA for the CDR3 is TGTGCCAGCAGCTTAGCGTACCGGGACAGGGATTATGGCTACACCTTC. Protein product: CASSLAYRDRDYGYTF.

The chain recombines TRBV7-2 with TRBJ2-5, with D possibly being TRBD2 (7 bases). Looked up from germline, CDR1 is SGHTA and CDR2 is FQGNSA. The V gene lost 1 base and the J gene lost 5 bases, with 20 bases spanning the gap. The CDR3 consists of 17 residues. The CDR3 coding sequence is TGTGCCAGCAGCTTAGGCCCGATCCGGGGGGCCGGGGAGACCCAGTACTTC. Its translation is CASSLGPIRGAGETQYF. Full variable domain (remainder filled in from reference TRBV7-2 and TRBJ2-5): GAGVSQSPSNKVTEKGKDVELRCDPISGHTALYWYRQSLGQGLEFLIYFQGNSAPDKSGLPSDRFSAERTGGSVSTLTIQRTQQEDSAVYLCASSLGPIRGAGETQYFGPGTRLLVL.

This clonotype was found a few times. The chain combines TRBV6-6 with TRBJ1-2, with TRBD1 as a possible D gene (5 bases). This CDR3 has 12 amino acids. From germline, CDR1 is MNHNY and CDR2 SVGAGI (reference sequence). Trimming took off 11 bases at V and 8 bases at J, with 18 bases between the two ends. CDR3 coding DNA: TGTGCCGTTCTTTGGGGGGGACGGGGCTACACCTTC. Its translation: CAVLWGGRGYTF.

There are many counts of this clonotype. This rearrangement joins TRBV11-2 to TRBJ2-4; weak D call: TRBD2 (6 bases). Germline lookup yields CDR1 SGHAT and CDR2 FQNNGV. CDR3 length: 15 amino acids. V was trimmed by 6 bases and J by 4 bases, leaving 16 bases between them. The CDR3 nucleotides are TGTGCCAGCAGTAGAACCGGGGACTTTAAAAACATTCAGTACTTC. Translated, it gives CASSRTGDFKNIQYF.

This clonotype was counted between two and nine times. The rearrangement links TRBV29-1 to TRBJ1-2; 9 bases align to TRBD1. This CDR3 comprises 14 residues. Trimming cost V 1 base and J 6 bases; bases outside gene matches: 6. Germline V gene data show CDR1 as SQVTM and CDR2 as ANQGSEA. In DNA, the CDR3 is TGCAGCGTTGAAGCCCACCGGACAGGGGATGGCTACACCTTC. Amino acid sequence: CSVEAHRTGDGYTF.

The J gene is TRBJ1-6, the V gene TRBV7-4; D is uncertain. V lost 3 bases and J lost 9, with 6 bases in between. This CDR3 comprises 12 residues. Germline lookup yields CDR1 SGHVT and CDR2 SQSDAQ. This CDR3 reads CASSLASSPLHF. In DNA form, the CDR3 reads TGTGCCAGCAGCTTGGCTTCTTCACCCCTCCACTTT.

This clonotype occurred a few times. This chain connects TRBV24-1 to TRBJ2-2, with D possibly matching TRBD2 (5 bases). Trimming removed 1 base from V and 8 bases from J, with 16 bases in between. CDR1 and CDR2 (germline): KGHDR, SFDVKD. This CDR3 comprises 16 residues. The CDR3 is CATSDFSAGLLGELFF. CDR3 nucleotides: TGTGCCACCAGTGATTTTTCGGCAGGACTCCTGGGGGAGCTGTTTTTT.

This clonotype appeared many times. The chain combines TRBV7-2 with TRBJ2-2; 7 positions match TRBD1. Germline V gene sequence: CDR1 SGHTA, CDR2 FQGNSA. Trimming at V came to 8 bases and at J to 5 bases, leaving 17 bases not matched to a gene. The CDR3 has 17 residues. CDR3 residues: CASGGRKTGRRTGELFF. CDR3 coding DNA: TGTGCCAGCGGGGGTCGAAAGACAGGGCGTAGAACCGGGGAGCTGTTTTTT.

The genes are TRBV7-9 and TRBJ2-1; 10 bases align to TRBD2. From germline, CDR1 is SEHNR and CDR2 FQNEAQ (reference sequence). CDR3 size: 18 residues. The V and J ends lost 5 bases and 6 bases, in that order; junction bases with no gene match: 16. Written as DNA, the CDR3 is TGTGCCAGCAGCCAGCCCCCGCTAACTAGCGGGATAACCAATGAGCAGTTCTTC. Amino acid sequence: CASSQPPLTSGITNEQFF.

The gene calls are TRBV12-3 or TRBV12-4 and TRBJ1-5, with 7 bases fitting TRBD1. The CDR3 consists of 15 residues. V lost 3 bases, J lost 0 bases, and 2 bases stayed unmatched. This CDR3 reads CASSLTGNSNQPQHF. DNA for the CDR3: TGTGCCAGCAGTTTGACAGGGAATAGCAATCAGCCCCAGCATTTT.

The rearrangement joins TRBV6-6 to TRBJ2-7; 7 bases fit TRBD1. This CDR3 has 16 amino acids. The junction had 14 bases not matched to a gene; V was cut back by 2 bases and J by 7 bases. The germline CDR1 and CDR2 sequences are MNHNY and SVGAGI (reference sequence). CDR3 in DNA: TGTGCCAGCAGTTACCCGACCGGGACAGACGATCGGGAGCAGTACTTC. This gives the protein CASSYPTGTDDREQYF.

This clonotype was seen a handful of times. In nucleotides, the CDR3 is TGTGCCAGCAGCCCCCAGGGGGAGATGAGTAATCAGCCCCAGCATTTT. Translating gives CASSPQGEMSNQPQHF. The chain combines TRBV5-5 with TRBJ1-5, with 7 nucleotides matching TRBD1. Losses at the gene ends were 4 bases for V and 4 bases for J; bases not matched to a gene: 11. The CDR3 has 16 amino acids. Germline-derived CDR1 and CDR2 are SGHKS and YYEKEE (reference sequence). The full variable domain, with the rest looked up from reference TRBV5-5 and TRBJ1-5, is DAGVTQSPTHLIKTRGQQVTLRCSPISGHKSVSWYQQVLGQGPQFIFQYYEKEERGRGNFPDRFSARQFPNYSSELNVNALLLGDSALYLCASSPQGEMSNQPQHFGDGTRLSIL.